Shown below are 32 T cell receptor beta chains from a single sample sequenced in a study of blood T cell repertoires in COVID-19. Measured with immunoSEQ multiplex PCR; TCRdb has only the in-frame clones, and not every one. The sample yields around 190,000 clones, 88% seen once. Sequenced: peripheral blood. The receptor source for this set is a human donor in a cohort sampled during active COVID-19.

This sequence joins TRBV10-3 and TRBJ2-1; perhaps TRBD2 as D (6 bases). CDR3 size: 15 residues. Trimming removed 4 bases at V and 0 bases at J, with 10 bases between. Germline CDR1 reads ENHRY; CDR2 reads SYGVKD. CDR3 nucleotide sequence: TGTGCCATCAGTGTAGGAGGGCTCTCCTACAATGAGCAGTTCTTC. It yields the protein CAISVGGLSYNEQFF.

This chain links TRBV7-9 with TRBJ2-2; weak D call: TRBD2 (5 bases). This CDR3 is built from 14 residues. V gave up 2 bases and J gave up 5 bases, with 9 bases separating them. CDR1 and CDR2 from the germline V gene are SEHNR and FQNEAQ (reference sequence). Written as DNA, the CDR3 is TGTGCCAGCAGCTTATTACGGGGTACCGGGGAGCTGTTTTTT. Translating gives CASSLLRGTGELFF.

The chain joins TRBV18 to TRBJ1-3, with no clear D. Germline V lookup: CDR1 KGHSH, CDR2 LQKENI. V lost 2 bases and J lost 4, with 12 bases in between. The CDR3 contains 15 residues. The CDR3 DNA sequence: TGTGCCAGCTCACCAACTCTGATTGAAGGAAACACCATATATTTT. Amino acid sequence: CASSPTLIEGNTIYF.

The V gene is TRBV28, the J gene TRBJ1-4; TRBD1 aligns across 7 bases. Germline CDR1 is MDHEN and CDR2 is SYDVKM. The CDR3 runs 14 residues. The V and J ends lost 7 bases and 5 bases, in that order; junction bases with no gene match: 7. As DNA, the CDR3 is TGTGCCAGCAACCGACAGGGCGCCAATGAAAAACTGTTTTTT. Translating it yields CASNRQGANEKLFF.

The rearrangement uses TRBV11-3 and TRBJ1-2, with TRBD1 matching 10 bases. J was trimmed by 6 bases and V by 7 bases; bases with no gene match: 11. The CDR3 spans 15 residues. The germline V gene has CDR1 SGHNT and CDR2 YENEEA. The CDR3 DNA reads as TGTGCCAGCAACGACTCGGACAGGGGGAGGGATGGCTACACCTTC. Translated, it gives CASNDSDRGRDGYTF.

The chain is built from TRBV30 and TRBJ1-1; the D gene is possibly TRBD1 (5 bases). CDR3 length: 12 amino acids. The germline V gene has CDR1 GTSNPN and CDR2 SVGIG (reference sequence). V lost 5 bases to trimming and J lost 1 base, with 8 bases between them. The CDR3 loop is CAWGTGNTEAFF. CDR3 nucleotides: TGTGCCTGGGGGACGGGGAACACTGAAGCTTTCTTT.

The chain uses TRBV19 and TRBJ1-5, with D possibly TRBD1 on 5 matching bases. Germline V gene sequence: CDR1 LNHDA, CDR2 SQIVND (reference sequence). This CDR3 is built from 14 residues. V was clipped by 5 bases and J by 7 bases, with 15 bases between them. This chain's CDR3 is CASSGGMGRQPQHF. CDR3 DNA sequence: TGTGCCAGTAGTGGGGGGATGGGTCGGCAGCCCCAGCATTTT.

CDR3 region: CASRSEDRGMSDTQYF. The CDR3 DNA follows: TGTGCCAGCAGGTCCGAGGACAGGGGGATGTCAGATACGCAGTATTTT. The V gene is TRBV7-9, the J gene TRBJ2-3; TRBD1 matches 10 bases. V gave up 6 bases and J gave up 4 bases; unmatched junction bases: 10. CDR1 SEHNR and CDR2 FQNEAQ come from the germline V gene (reference sequence). The CDR3 has 16 residues.

The rearrangement joins TRBV9 to TRBJ1-2, with 8 bases fitting TRBD1. CDR1 and CDR2 (germline): SGDLS, YYNGEE. V dropped 0 bases and J dropped 8; count of bases not matched to a gene: 9. The CDR3 runs to 15 residues. The CDR3 nucleotides read TGTGCCAGCAGCGTAGACAGGGGGACGATGGGAGGCTACACCTTC. This encodes CASSVDRGTMGGYTF.

The chain joins TRBV2 to TRBJ1-3; D gene unclear. In germline, CDR1 is SNHLY, CDR2 FYNNEI. Trimming took 6 bases from V and 0 from J, leaving 12 bases between them. This CDR3 contains 15 residues. CDR3 sequence (DNA): TGTGCCAGCAGGCCACGAGGGAACTCTGGAAACACCATATATTTT. It is translated as CASRPRGNSGNTIYF.

J is TRBJ2-2 and V is TRBV2; 8 positions agree with TRBD1. Germline CDR1 is SNHLY and CDR2 is FYNNEI. V dropped 6 bases and J dropped 2; count of bases not matched to a gene: 2. The CDR3 has 14 residues. In DNA form, the CDR3 reads TGTGCCAGCAGGGGGACAGGAAACACCGGGGAGCTGTTTTTT. Amino acid sequence: CASRGTGNTGELFF.

The gene calls are TRBV6-5 and TRBJ1-1; possible D gene TRBD1, 5 bases. V dropped 6 bases and J dropped 2 bases, with 16 bases sitting between them. The V gene's germline CDR1 is MNHEY and CDR2 SVGAGI. This CDR3 spans 15 amino acids. The CDR3, as DNA: TGTGCCAGCAGCCAAACACCAACAGGTAACACTGAAGCTTTCTTT. Its translation: CASSQTPTGNTEAFF.

The chain has TRBV5-6 and TRBJ1-5, with 10 bases identical to TRBD1. Trimming cost V 4 bases and J 5 bases; bases outside gene matches: 6. CDR1 is SGHDT and CDR2 is YYEEEE in the germline V gene. The CDR3 has 15 amino acids. In DNA, the CDR3 is TGTGCCAGCAGCGTCCGGGACAGGGGTGATCAGCCCCAGCATTTT. Protein: CASSVRDRGDQPQHF.

The chain has TRBV6-2 or TRBV6-3 and TRBJ2-7, with 9 bases that match TRBD2. This CDR3 spans 14 amino acids. The germline V gene has CDR1 MNHEY and CDR2 SVGEGT. Trimming took 5 bases from V and 9 from J; bases not matched to a gene: 11. In DNA, the CDR3 is TGTGCCAGCAGTATATCTCGCGGGAGGGCCGCGCAGTACTTC. This codes for CASSISRGRAAQYF.

The V gene is TRBV30, the J gene TRBJ2-2; the match to TRBD1 covers 10 bases. V was clipped by 3 bases and J by 5 bases; unmatched bases: 6. The germline CDR1 and CDR2 sequences are GTSNPN and SVGIG (reference sequence). The CDR3 has 15 amino acids. The CDR3 loop reads CAWRLRDRGTGELFF. In DNA, the CDR3 is TGTGCCTGGAGGCTCCGGGACAGGGGTACCGGGGAGCTGTTTTTT.

This clone was seen only once. The rearrangement links TRBV25-1 to TRBJ2-6; D gene ambiguous. The V gene's germline CDR1 is MGHDK and CDR2 SYGVNS. The ends were cut back, 3 bases at V and 0 bases at J, with 9 bases in the middle. The CDR3 covers 16 residues. The CDR3 loop is CASSDPDSSGANVLTF. As DNA, the CDR3 is TGTGCCAGCAGTGACCCCGATAGCTCTGGGGCCAACGTCCTGACTTTC.

This sequence joins TRBV3-1 (or the pseudogene TRBV3-2) and TRBJ2-1; 16 nucleotides match TRBD2. The V segment lost 4 bases and the J segment 3 bases; nucleotides outside the gene matches: 9. The CDR3 spans 19 residues. From germline, CDR1 is LGHDT and CDR2 YNNKEL (reference sequence). CDR3 region: CASSPLGTSGRANYNEQFF. The CDR3, as DNA: TGTGCCAGCAGCCCCCTAGGGACTAGCGGGAGGGCCAACTACAATGAGCAGTTCTTC.

The V call is TRBV9, the J call TRBJ2-1; perhaps TRBD1 as D (6 bases). V lost 3 bases, J lost 2 bases, and 21 bases lay in between. This CDR3 has 18 amino acids. The germline gives CDR1 SGDLS, CDR2 YYNGEE. The CDR3 sequence: CASSAHFDRKTTYNEQFF. In DNA form, the CDR3 reads TGTGCCAGCAGCGCCCACTTCGACAGGAAAACTACCTACAATGAGCAGTTCTTC.

This clone occurred once. The rearrangement links TRBV28 to TRBJ1-2; D possibly corresponds to TRBD1 (6 bases). V lost 5 bases and J 7 bases, leaving 17 bases between the germline ends. In germline, CDR1 is MDHEN, CDR2 SYDVKM. This CDR3 has 14 amino acids. CDR3 coding DNA: TGTGCCAGCAGTCCCATTAACAGGGCGCCTGGCTACACCTTC. It translates to CASSPINRAPGYTF.

The chain carries TRBV28 and TRBJ1-1; unclear D gene. The germline V gene has CDR1 MDHEN and CDR2 SYDVKM. This CDR3 is built from 13 residues. V lost 7 bases and J lost 1, with 10 bases in between. The CDR3 coding sequence is TGTGCCAGCACCATGACGGGGAACACTGAAGCTTTCTTT. The encoded protein is CASTMTGNTEAFF.

V gene TRBV18 combines with J gene TRBJ1-1; weak D call: TRBD1 (5 bases). In germline, CDR1 is KGHSH, CDR2 LQKENI. V lost 1 base and J lost 5, with 17 bases in between. The CDR3 length is 16 residues. CDR3 bases: TGTGCCAGCTCACCACTACGACAGTTCTCAGCTACTGAAGCTTTCTTT. Protein product: CASSPLRQFSATEAFF.

This clone has a single count. The chain recombines TRBV9 with TRBJ2-7; D may be TRBD1 (5 bases). The CDR3 sequence is 15 residues long. The germline gives CDR1 SGDLS, CDR2 YYNGEE. V was shortened by 0 bases and J by 2 bases, with 12 bases between the two germline ends. CDR3 coding DNA: TGTGCCAGCAGCGTAGAGGCAGGGATTCCCTACGAGCAGTACTTC. Its translation is CASSVEAGIPYEQYF.

The rearrangement uses TRBV6-6 and TRBJ2-3, with 11 bases matching TRBD2. Germline V gene sequence: CDR1 MNHNY, CDR2 SVGAGI (reference sequence). The CDR3 sequence is 16 residues long. The ends lost 5 bases at V and 3 bases at J; junction bases unmatched: 7. CDR3 bases: TGTGCCAGCAGTCGACTAGCGGGGCCGCCTACAGATACGCAGTATTTT. Amino acids: CASSRLAGPPTDTQYF.

The chain has TRBV18 and TRBJ1-2; no clear D gene. V was pared by 1 base and J by 0 bases, with 9 bases between. Germline V gene lookup returns CDR1 KGHSH and CDR2 LQKENI. The CDR3 covers 15 residues. The CDR3: CASSPQAETNYGYTF. In DNA, the CDR3 is TGTGCCAGCTCACCACAGGCGGAGACTAACTATGGCTACACCTTC.

This clone was picked up one time. V usage is TRBV6-1 and J usage is TRBJ2-5; TRBD1 might be the D (5 bases). CDR3 length: 15 residues. Trimming took 1 base from V and 4 from J, leaving 13 bases between them. Per the germline V gene, CDR1 is MNHNS and CDR2 is SASEGT. CDR3 region: CASSEGFRAVETQYF. CDR3 DNA sequence: TGTGCCAGCAGTGAAGGGTTCAGGGCTGTAGAGACCCAGTACTTC.

This clone has just one count. The rearrangement uses TRBV11-2 and TRBJ2-7; the D is unclear. CDR1 SGHAT and CDR2 FQNNGV come from the germline V gene. This CDR3 has 12 amino acids. Trimming shortened V by 5 bases and J by 6 bases, and 11 bases separated the two germline ends. The CDR3: CASSLDTLEQYF. CDR3 sequence (DNA): TGTGCCAGCAGCCTCGACACGCTCGAGCAGTACTTC.

This chain links TRBV5-1 with TRBJ1-1; D remains ambiguous. CDR1 SGHRS and CDR2 YFSETQ come from the germline V gene. CDR3 length: 14 amino acids. Trimming removed 1 base at V and 0 bases at J, with 7 bases between. This chain's CDR3 is CASSLLTVNTEAFF. The CDR3 DNA is TGCGCCAGCAGCTTGCTTACGGTGAACACTGAAGCTTTCTTT. The variable domain in full, with the rest retrieved from reference TRBV5-1 and TRBJ1-1, is KAGVTQTPRYLIKTRGQQVTLSCSPISGHRSVSWYQQTPGQGLQFLFEYFSETQRNKGNFPGRFSGRQFSNSRSEMNVSTLELGDSALYLCASSLLTVNTEAFFGQGTRLTVV.

The chain uses TRBV7-2 and TRBJ1-2; D not certain. This CDR3 comprises 14 residues. Trimming removed 1 base from V and 5 bases from J, with 11 bases in between. Germline V gives CDR1 SGHTA, CDR2 FQGNSA. CDR3 amino acids: CASSLERGRYGYTF. The DNA of the CDR3 is TGTGCCAGCAGCTTAGAAAGAGGGCGGTATGGCTACACCTTC. The whole variable domain, filled in from reference TRBV7-2 and TRBJ1-2, reads GAGVSQSPSNKVTEKGKDVELRCDPISGHTALYWYRQSLGQGLEFLIYFQGNSAPDKSGLPSDRFSAERTGGSVSTLTIQRTQQEDSAVYLCASSLERGRYGYTFGSGTRLTVV.

V usage is TRBV25-1 and J usage is TRBJ2-7; possibly TRBD2 for D (6 bases). Between the trimmed V and J ends, which lost 4 bases and 0 bases, there was a span of 13 bases. This CDR3 is built from 15 residues. Germline-derived CDR1 and CDR2 are MGHDK and SYGVNS. This CDR3 is CASSGRGSSSYEQYF. CDR3 nucleotide sequence: TGTGCCAGCAGTGGGCGGGGTTCGAGCTCCTACGAGCAGTACTTC.

V usage is TRBV10-3 and J usage is TRBJ2-3; 10 nucleotides agree with TRBD2. The CDR3 sequence is 21 residues long. CDR1 is ENHRY and CDR2 is SYGVKD in the germline V gene. V dropped 5 bases and J dropped 2; count of bases not matched to a gene: 22. The CDR3 sequence: CAISSPAGTSEALHYTDTQYF. In DNA, the CDR3 is TGTGCCATCAGTTCCCCTGCCGGGACTAGCGAGGCGCTTCACTACACAGATACGCAGTATTTT.

V and J are TRBV9 and TRBJ1-5, with D possibly matching TRBD1 (6 bases). V lost 7 bases and J 1 base, leaving 12 bases between the germline ends. There are 14 residues in the CDR3. In germline, CDR1 is SGDLS, CDR2 YYNGEE. The CDR3 loop reads CASSPGVSNQPQHF. The CDR3 DNA follows: TGTGCCAGCTCTCCAGGGGTGAGCAATCAGCCCCAGCATTTT.

The chain has TRBV24-1 and TRBJ1-5, with 7 bases that match TRBD1. The CDR3 extends over 16 amino acids. Germline V CDR1 and CDR2: KGHDR, SFDVKD. Unmatched junction bases numbered 5, after V lost 2 bases and J lost 2 bases. The CDR3 bases are TGTGCCACCAGTGATTCATCTACAGGGGGCAATCAGCCCCAGCATTTT. This codes for CATSDSSTGGNQPQHF.